Given below is one TCR beta chain in context. Its target is not known. The sample belongs to a study of OX40 agonist ivuxolimab in advanced cancers. About the study: Ivuxolimab was administered intravenously to patients at 0.01 to 10 mg/kg every 2 weeks. At under 85% male, the cohort had a mean age of roughly 60 years, ranging from about 20 to 90. General study findings and limits: CD8+ T cells were the subset that, on average, had more expanded clones than CD4+. Certain nonresponding patients likewise had low normalized T-cell clonal expansion.

Here immunoSEQ multiplex PCR was the method, and the copy in TCRdb shows in-frame clones only, minus some. The sample consists of 40,000 or so clones, 87% of them appearing once. The CDR3 has 15 amino acids. The V end was cut by 4 bases, the J end by 4 bases, with 18 bases between. Germline values: CDR1 SGHRS, CDR2 YFSETQ. This chain connects TRBV5-1 to TRBJ2-7; possibly TRBD1 for D (6 bases). Material: CD4+ or CD8+ T cells sorted from blood, obtained in a trial of the OX40 agonist ivuxolimab. This TCR derives from an adult with an advanced solid tumor such as melanoma, head and neck, liver or kidney cancer. The CDR3 is CASSPQGLATYEQYF. The DNA for the CDR3 is TGCGCCAGCAGCCCGCAGGGGCTTGCTACGTACGAGCAGTACTTC.